Below, 21 T cell receptor beta chains from the same sample are listed, as sequenced in a study of blood T cell repertoires in COVID-19. Using immunoSEQ multiplex PCR, the repertoire was profiled, and TCRdb retains in-frame clones only, with some absent. The table records over 150,000 clones, 65% to 80% of them present only once. The sample consisted of PBMCs or T cells enriched from blood (not recorded which). These receptors were taken from a woman aged 70-85 years in a cohort exposed to, infected with or recovered from COVID-19 (not recorded which).

This clone was seen just once. This chain connects TRBV28 to TRBJ1-1, with 8 bases lining up with TRBD1. J gave up 8 bases and V 5 bases, and 10 bases lay outside the gene matches. Per the germline V gene, CDR1 is MDHEN and CDR2 is SYDVKM. The CDR3 consists of 14 residues. CDR3 protein: CASSPFGQGNEAFF. The CDR3 region has the DNA TGTGCCAGCAGTCCCTTCGGACAGGGCAACGAAGCTTTCTTT.

The rearrangement joins TRBV6-5 to TRBJ1-1, with D tentatively TRBD1 (5 bases). Trimming removed 5 bases from V and 5 bases from J, with 9 bases in between. Germline CDR1 and CDR2: MNHEY and SVGAGI. The CDR3 is 12 amino acids. The CDR3 is CASSTQGTEAFF. The CDR3 nucleotides are TGTGCCAGCAGTACTCAGGGAACTGAAGCTTTCTTT.

The V gene is TRBV5-1, the J gene TRBJ1-5; the match to TRBD1 covers 8 bases. The J segment lost 4 bases and the V segment lost 4 bases, leaving 7 bases of the junction unmatched. This CDR3 spans 15 amino acids. Germline loops: CDR1 SGHRS, CDR2 YFSETQ. In nucleotides, the CDR3 is TGCGCCAGCAGCCTGCAGGGGGCGCGGAATCAGCCCCAGCATTTT. This sequence encodes CASSLQGARNQPQHF.

The chain couples TRBV2 to TRBJ1-3, with TRBD1 matching over 7 bases. Per germline, CDR1 SNHLY and CDR2 FYNNEI. With 11 bases clipped from V and 0 bases from J, the junction kept 7 bases outside the gene matches. CDR3 size: 14 residues. The CDR3 coding sequence is TGTGCCGGTGGCACAGGGGCCTCTGGAAACACCATATATTTT. Its translation is CAGGTGASGNTIYF.

This clone was counted between two and nine times. The chain is built from TRBV9 and TRBJ2-2; D remains unclear. Looked up from germline, CDR1 is SGDLS and CDR2 is YYNGEE. Trimming cost V 2 bases and J 1 base, with 9 bases left between them. This CDR3 comprises 15 residues. As DNA, the CDR3 is TGTGCCAGCAGCGTGTCGAGCGAGAACACCGGGGAGCTGTTTTTT. The encoded protein is CASSVSSENTGELFF.

J is TRBJ2-5 and V is TRBV5-1; D not certain. The CDR3 runs 12 residues. In germline, CDR1 is SGHRS, CDR2 YFSETQ. The V and J ends lost 0 bases and 3 bases respectively, with 3 bases between them. The CDR3 DNA sequence: TGCGCCAGCAGCTTGGCCGAAGAGACCCAGTACTTC. This translates into CASSLAEETQYF.

The V and J genes are TRBV19 and TRBJ2-7; TRBD2 might be the D (5 bases). CDR3 length: 13 residues. Trimming pared 4 bases from V and 6 bases from J, leaving 13 bases between. The germline V gene has CDR1 LNHDA and CDR2 SQIVND (reference sequence). CDR3 in amino acids: CASSTRGLGEQYF. The DNA of the CDR3 is TGTGCCAGTAGTACTAGAGGGCTCGGCGAGCAGTACTTC.

The V gene is TRBV5-4, the J gene TRBJ2-7, with a tentative D call TRBD2 (6 bases). The V and J ends lost 3 bases and 6 bases respectively, with 10 bases between them. Germline CDR1 is SGHNT and CDR2 is YYREEE (reference sequence). This CDR3 is 12 amino acids long. The CDR3 spells CASSWRDAEQYF. Here the CDR3 DNA reads TGTGCCAGCAGCTGGCGGGATGCCGAGCAGTACTTC. The entire variable domain, with the rest obtained from reference TRBV5-4 and TRBJ2-7, is as follows: ETGVTQSPTHLIKTRGQQVTLRCSSQSGHNTVSWYQQALGQGPQFIFQYYREEENGRGNFPPRFSGLQFPNYSSELNVNALELDDSALYLCASSWRDAEQYFGPGTRLTVT.

In DNA form, the CDR3 reads TGTGCCAGCAGTTTATTTACGTTCCTTACTAGCGGGAGGGCCAACGAGCAGTACTTC. Its translation is CASSLFTFLTSGRANEQYF. The chain employs TRBV28 and TRBJ2-7; 13 positions agree with TRBD2. This CDR3 contains 19 residues. Germline CDR1 MDHEN, CDR2 SYDVKM. Germline trimming cut 1 base from V and 5 bases from J; bases unmatched to any gene: 14.

The J gene is TRBJ1-1, the V gene TRBV20-1, with D tentatively TRBD1 (5 bases). The V end was cut by 3 bases, the J end by 5 bases, with 13 bases between. The CDR3 spans 13 residues. Germline loops: CDR1 DFQATT, CDR2 SNEGSKA (reference sequence). CDR3 sequence: CSASGQGDTEAFF. As DNA, the CDR3 is TGCAGTGCTAGTGGGCAGGGTGATACTGAAGCTTTCTTT.

The chain couples TRBV3-1 (or the pseudogene TRBV3-2) to TRBJ2-7; 11 bases agree with TRBD2. CDR1 and CDR2 (germline): LGHDT, YNNKEL (reference sequence). This CDR3 is built from 13 residues. Trimming at V came to 2 bases and at J to 7 bases, leaving 1 base not matched to a gene. CDR3 DNA sequence: TGTGCCAGCAGCCAACTAGCGGGAGGAGAGCAGTACTTC. This gives the protein CASSQLAGGEQYF.

The DNA for the CDR3 is TGTGCCAGCAGCCCGGGGGGGGCTGGTTTGTACGAGCAGTACTTC. Translated: CASSPGGAGLYEQYF. The chain employs TRBV28 and TRBJ2-7, with TRBD2 identical over 8 bases. This CDR3 spans 15 amino acids. V dropped 6 bases and J dropped 4; count of bases not matched to a gene: 11. Germline V gene data show CDR1 as MDHEN and CDR2 as SYDVKM. Filled out from reference TRBV28 and TRBJ2-7, the complete variable domain reads DVKVTQSSRYLVKRTGEKVFLECVQDMDHENMFWYRQDPGLGLRLIYFSYDVKMKEKGDIPEGYSVSREKKERFSLILESASTNQTSMYLCASSPGGAGLYEQYFGPGTRLTVT.

The genes are TRBV7-9 and TRBJ2-1, with D possibly matching TRBD1 (5 bases). This CDR3 comprises 15 residues. Deletions cut 1 base from V and 10 bases from J, with 17 bases between. In germline, CDR1 is SEHNR, CDR2 FQNEAQ (reference sequence). CDR3 loop: CASSLEGGANREQFF. CDR3 in DNA: TGTGCCAGCAGCTTAGAGGGTGGGGCGAATAGGGAGCAGTTCTTC.

V is TRBV11-3 and J is TRBJ2-5; TRBD1 matches 9 bases. Germline values: CDR1 SGHNT, CDR2 YENEEA. The V and J ends lost 5 bases and 4 bases, in that order; junction bases with no gene match: 5. This CDR3 contains 14 residues. The CDR3 DNA sequence: TGTGCCAGCAGCCCACAGGGGGCGAGAGAGACCCAGTACTTC. It translates to CASSPQGARETQYF. Filled out from reference TRBV11-3 and TRBJ2-5, the complete variable domain reads EAGVVQSPRYKIIEKKQPVAFWCNPISGHNTLYWYLQNLGQGPELLIRYENEEAVDDSQLPKDRFSAERLKGVDSTLKIQPAELGDSAVYLCASSPQGARETQYFGPGTRLLVL.

This chain uses TRBV9 with TRBJ2-1; a possible D gene is TRBD2 (6 bases). Germline lookup yields CDR1 SGDLS and CDR2 YYNGEE. V was trimmed by 0 bases and J by 7 bases, leaving 14 bases between them. The CDR3 consists of 15 residues. The DNA for the CDR3 is TGTGCCAGCAGCGTAGTTGGAGGGTTCGAAAATGAGCAGTTCTTC. Residues: CASSVVGGFENEQFF.

The genes are TRBV28 and TRBJ1-1; 7 bases are shared with TRBD1. CDR3 length: 13 residues. The germline gives CDR1 MDHEN, CDR2 SYDVKM. J was trimmed by 4 bases and V by 6 bases; bases with no gene match: 5. Here the CDR3 reads CASRFNRGTEAFF. The CDR3 DNA sequence: TGTGCCAGCAGGTTTAACAGGGGCACTGAAGCTTTCTTT.

The chain links TRBV5-4 to TRBJ2-5; 8 bases align to TRBD2. Germline V gene data show CDR1 as SGHNT and CDR2 as YYREEE (reference sequence). This CDR3 region has 14 residues. V dropped 2 bases and J dropped 4; count of bases not matched to a gene: 4. The CDR3, as DNA: TGTGCCAGCAGCTTAGGGCTAGCGGGAGAGACCCAGTACTTC. Its translation: CASSLGLAGETQYF.

The V gene is TRBV6-2 or TRBV6-3, the J gene TRBJ1-5, with D possibly TRBD1 on 6 matching bases. This CDR3 region has 14 residues. V lost 0 bases, J lost 7 bases, and 10 bases lay in between. Germline CDR1 MNHEY, CDR2 SVGEGT. CDR3 in amino acids: CASSYSGGGQPQHF. In DNA form, the CDR3 reads TGTGCCAGCAGTTACTCAGGGGGGGGCCAGCCCCAGCATTTT.

The rearrangement uses TRBV28 and TRBJ2-1; 14 nucleotides match TRBD2. J was trimmed by 5 bases and V by 5 bases; bases with no gene match: 2. Germline V gives CDR1 MDHEN, CDR2 SYDVKM. There are 15 residues in the CDR3. CDR3 residues: CASSQGLAGDNEQFF. Here the CDR3 DNA reads TGTGCCAGCAGTCAGGGACTAGCGGGAGACAATGAGCAGTTCTTC.

The V call is TRBV6-5, the J call TRBJ2-1, with 9 bases lining up with TRBD2. The CDR3 spans 13 residues. V was pared by 10 bases and J by 8 bases, with 9 bases of the junction left unmatched. Germline V CDR1 and CDR2: MNHEY, SVGAGI. The CDR3 DNA sequence: TGTGCCACCTGTAGCGGGAGATACTATGAGCAGTTCTTC. Its translation is CATCSGRYYEQFF.

The chain carries TRBV9 and TRBJ2-1; perhaps TRBD1 as D (5 bases). The CDR3 sequence is 14 residues long. Germline values: CDR1 SGDLS, CDR2 YYNGEE. With 2 bases removed from V and 10 bases from J, the gap between germline ends came to 16 bases. In DNA form, the CDR3 reads TGTGCCAGCAGCGTGGGGCTAGGAGTAATAGAGCAGTTCTTC. It specifies CASSVGLGVIEQFF.